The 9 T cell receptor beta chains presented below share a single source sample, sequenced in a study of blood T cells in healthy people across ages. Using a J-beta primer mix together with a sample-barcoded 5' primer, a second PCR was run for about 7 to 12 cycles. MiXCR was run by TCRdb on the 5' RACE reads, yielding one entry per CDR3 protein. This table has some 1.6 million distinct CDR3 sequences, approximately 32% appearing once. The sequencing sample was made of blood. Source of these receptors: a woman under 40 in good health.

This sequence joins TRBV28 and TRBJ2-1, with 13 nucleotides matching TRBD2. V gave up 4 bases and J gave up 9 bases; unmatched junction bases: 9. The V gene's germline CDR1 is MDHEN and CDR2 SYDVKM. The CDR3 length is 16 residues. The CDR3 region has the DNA TGTGCCAGCAGTTCGATCCGGACTAGCGGGAGTGGTGAGCAGTTCTTC. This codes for CASSSIRTSGSGEQFF.

The CDR3 DNA sequence: TGTGCCAGCAGTTCAGCCAGGACTTCTACAGGGGGTTCCTACGAGCAGTACTTC. Translated: CASSSARTSTGGSYEQYF. The rearrangement uses TRBV27 and TRBJ2-7; 8 nucleotides line up with TRBD1. Germline CDR1 and CDR2: MNHEY and SMNVEV (reference sequence). The junction had 15 bases not matched to a gene; V was cut back by 4 bases and J by 1 base. This CDR3 comprises 18 residues.

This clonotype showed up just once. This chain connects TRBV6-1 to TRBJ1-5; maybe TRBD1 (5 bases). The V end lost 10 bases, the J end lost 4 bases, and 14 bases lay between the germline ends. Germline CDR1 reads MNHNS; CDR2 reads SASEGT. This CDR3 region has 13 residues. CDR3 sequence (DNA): TGTGCCACATTCGGGGACGTAAATCAGCCCCAGCATTTT. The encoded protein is CATFGDVNQPQHF.

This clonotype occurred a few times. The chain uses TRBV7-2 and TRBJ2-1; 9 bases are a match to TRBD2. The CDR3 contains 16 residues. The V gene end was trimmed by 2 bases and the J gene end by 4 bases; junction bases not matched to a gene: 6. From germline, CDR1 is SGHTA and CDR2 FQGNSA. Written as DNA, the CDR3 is TGTGCCAGCAGCTTACCTAGCGGGACGGTGTACAATGAGCAGTTCTTC. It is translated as CASSLPSGTVYNEQFF.

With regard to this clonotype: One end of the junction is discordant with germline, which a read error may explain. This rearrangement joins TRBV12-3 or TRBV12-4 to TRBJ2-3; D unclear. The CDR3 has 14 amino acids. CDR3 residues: CASSLGVKVDAQYF. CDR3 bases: TGTGCCAGCAGTTTAGGGGTAAAGGTAGATGCGCAATATTTT.

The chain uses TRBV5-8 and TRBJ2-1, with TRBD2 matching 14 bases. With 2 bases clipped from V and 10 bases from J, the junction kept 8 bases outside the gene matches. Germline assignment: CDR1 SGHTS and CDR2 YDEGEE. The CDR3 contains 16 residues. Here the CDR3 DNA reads TGTGCCAGCAGCTTTGGCCAGACTAGCGGGGGGGTCGAGCAGTTCTTC. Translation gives CASSFGQTSGGVEQFF.

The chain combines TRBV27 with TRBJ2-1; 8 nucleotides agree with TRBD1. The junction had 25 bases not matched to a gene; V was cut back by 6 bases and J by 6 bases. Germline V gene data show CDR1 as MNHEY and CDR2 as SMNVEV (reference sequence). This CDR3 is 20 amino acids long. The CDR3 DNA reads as TGTGCCAGCAGCTTAATGTACGCGGGACAGGCAAAGTATAGGGGCAATGAGCAGTTCTTC. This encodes CASSLMYAGQAKYRGNEQFF.

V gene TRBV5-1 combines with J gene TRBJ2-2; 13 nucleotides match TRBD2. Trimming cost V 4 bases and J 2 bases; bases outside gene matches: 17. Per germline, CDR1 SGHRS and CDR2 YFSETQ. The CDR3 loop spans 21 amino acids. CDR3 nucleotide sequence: TGCGCCAGCAGCACCGGACTAGCGGGAGAATTTCAGGCCCTCAACACCGGGGAGCTGTTTTTT. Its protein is CASSTGLAGEFQALNTGELFF.

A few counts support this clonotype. CDR3 DNA: TGTGCCAGCAGCTTAAAAGTGAGAGAGACCCAGTACTTC. It encodes CASSLKVRETQYF. V gene TRBV7-3 combines with J gene TRBJ2-5; D gene unclear. Trimming removed 1 base from V and 4 bases from J, with 7 bases in between. CDR3 length: 13 residues. CDR1 is SGHTA and CDR2 is FQGTGA in the germline V gene. The full variable domain, its missing parts supplied by reference TRBV7-3 and TRBJ2-5, is GAGVSQTPSNKVTEKGKYVELRCDPISGHTALYWYRQSLGQGPEFLIYFQGTGAADDSGLPNDRFFAVRPEGSVSTLKIQRTERGDSAVYLCASSLKVRETQYFGPGTRLLVL.